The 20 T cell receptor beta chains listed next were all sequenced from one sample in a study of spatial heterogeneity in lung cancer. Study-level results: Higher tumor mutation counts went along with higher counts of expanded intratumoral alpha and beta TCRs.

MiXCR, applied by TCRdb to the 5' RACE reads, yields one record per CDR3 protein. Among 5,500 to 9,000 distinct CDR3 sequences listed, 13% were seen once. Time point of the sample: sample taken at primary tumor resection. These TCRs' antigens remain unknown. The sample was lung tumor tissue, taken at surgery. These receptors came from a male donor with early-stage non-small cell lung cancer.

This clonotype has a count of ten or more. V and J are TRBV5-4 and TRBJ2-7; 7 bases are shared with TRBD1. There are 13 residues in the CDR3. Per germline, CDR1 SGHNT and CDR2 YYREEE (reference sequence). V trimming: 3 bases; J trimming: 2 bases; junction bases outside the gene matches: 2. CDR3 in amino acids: CASSSGQTYEQYV. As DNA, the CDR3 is TGTGCCAGCAGCTCGGGACAGACCTACGAGCAGTACGTC.

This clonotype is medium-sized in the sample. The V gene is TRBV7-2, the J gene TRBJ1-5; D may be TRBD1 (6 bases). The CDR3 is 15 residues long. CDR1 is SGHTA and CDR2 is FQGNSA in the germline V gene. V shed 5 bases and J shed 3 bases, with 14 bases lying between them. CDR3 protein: CASSPHDRNNQPQHF. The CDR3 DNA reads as TGTGCCAGCAGCCCCCACGACAGGAACAATCAGCCCCAGCATTTT.

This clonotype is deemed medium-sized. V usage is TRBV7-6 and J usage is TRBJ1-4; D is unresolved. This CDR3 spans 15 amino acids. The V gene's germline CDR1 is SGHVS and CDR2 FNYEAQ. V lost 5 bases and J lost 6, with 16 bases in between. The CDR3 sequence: CASSATDLGDEKLFF. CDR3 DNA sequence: TGTGCCAGCAGCGCTACAGACCTGGGAGATGAAAAACTGTTTTTT.

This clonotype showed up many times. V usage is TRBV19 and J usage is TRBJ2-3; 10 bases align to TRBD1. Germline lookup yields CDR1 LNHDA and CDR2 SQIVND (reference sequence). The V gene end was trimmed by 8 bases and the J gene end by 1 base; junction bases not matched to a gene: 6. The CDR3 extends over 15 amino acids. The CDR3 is CASGRDRGGTDTQYF. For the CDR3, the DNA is TGTGCCAGTGGCCGGGACAGGGGAGGCACAGATACGCAGTATTTT.

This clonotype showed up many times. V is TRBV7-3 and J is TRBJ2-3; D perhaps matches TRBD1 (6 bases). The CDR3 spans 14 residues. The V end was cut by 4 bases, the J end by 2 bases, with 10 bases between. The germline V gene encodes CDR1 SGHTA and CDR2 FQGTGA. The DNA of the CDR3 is TGTGCCAGCAGCTCCAGACAGGCCACAGATACGCAGTATTTT. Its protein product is CASSSRQATDTQYF.

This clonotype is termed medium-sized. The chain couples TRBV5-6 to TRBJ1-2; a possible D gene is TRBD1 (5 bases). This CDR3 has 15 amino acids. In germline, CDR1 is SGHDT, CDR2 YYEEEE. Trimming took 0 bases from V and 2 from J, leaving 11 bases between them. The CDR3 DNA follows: TGTGCCAGCAGCTTGGCCGGGGCAGGGAACTATGGCTACACCTTC. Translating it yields CASSLAGAGNYGYTF.

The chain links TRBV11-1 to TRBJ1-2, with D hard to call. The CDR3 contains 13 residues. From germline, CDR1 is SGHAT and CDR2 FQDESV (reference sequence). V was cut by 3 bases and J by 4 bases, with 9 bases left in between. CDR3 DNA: TGTGCCAGCAGCTTTGAGGGTTCCTATGGCTACACCTTC. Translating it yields CASSFEGSYGYTF. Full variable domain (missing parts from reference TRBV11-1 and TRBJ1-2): EAEVAQSPRYKITEKSQAVAFWCDPISGHATLYWYRQILGQGPELLVQFQDESVVDDSQLPKDRFSAERLKGVDSTLKIQPAELGDSAMYLCASSFEGSYGYTFGSGTRLTVV.

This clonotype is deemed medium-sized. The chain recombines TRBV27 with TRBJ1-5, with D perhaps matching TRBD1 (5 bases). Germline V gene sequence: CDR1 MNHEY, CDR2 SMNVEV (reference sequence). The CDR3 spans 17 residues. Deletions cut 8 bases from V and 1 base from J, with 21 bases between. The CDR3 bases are TGTGCCAGCGGAAACGTGAATCCGGGGGGGAGCAATCAGCCCCAGCATTTT. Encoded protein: CASGNVNPGGSNQPQHF.

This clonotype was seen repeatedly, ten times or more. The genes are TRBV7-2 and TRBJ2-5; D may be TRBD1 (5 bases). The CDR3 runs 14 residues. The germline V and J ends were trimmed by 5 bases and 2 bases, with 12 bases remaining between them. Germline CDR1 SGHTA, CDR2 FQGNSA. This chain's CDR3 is CASSTPRQQETQYF. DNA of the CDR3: TGTGCCAGCAGCACGCCGAGACAGCAAGAGACCCAGTACTTC.

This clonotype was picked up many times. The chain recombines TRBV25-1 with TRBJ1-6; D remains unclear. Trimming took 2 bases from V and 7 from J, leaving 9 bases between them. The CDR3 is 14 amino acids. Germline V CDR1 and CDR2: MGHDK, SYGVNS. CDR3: CASSERWGNSPLHF. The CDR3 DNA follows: TGTGCCAGCAGTGAAAGGTGGGGAAATTCACCCCTCCACTTT.

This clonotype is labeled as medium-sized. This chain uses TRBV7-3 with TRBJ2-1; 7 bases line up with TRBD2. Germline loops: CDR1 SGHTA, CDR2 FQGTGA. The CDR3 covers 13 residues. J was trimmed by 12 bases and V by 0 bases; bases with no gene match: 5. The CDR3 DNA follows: TGTGCCAGCAGCTTAACCGGTTCGGGAGGGCAGTTCTTC. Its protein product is CASSLTGSGGQFF.

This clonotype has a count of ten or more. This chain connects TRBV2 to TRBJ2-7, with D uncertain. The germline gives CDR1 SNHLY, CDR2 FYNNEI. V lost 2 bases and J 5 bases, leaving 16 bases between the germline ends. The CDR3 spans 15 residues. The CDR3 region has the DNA TGTGCCAGCAGTGAAATGGCGCTAGTTGAGGACGAGCAGTACGTC. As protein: CASSEMALVEDEQYV.

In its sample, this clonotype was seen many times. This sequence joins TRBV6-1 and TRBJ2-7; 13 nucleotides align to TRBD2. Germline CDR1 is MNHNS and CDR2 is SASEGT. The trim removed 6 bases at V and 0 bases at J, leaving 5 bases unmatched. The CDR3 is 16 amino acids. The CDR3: CASRLAGGLPSYEQYV. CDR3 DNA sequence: TGTGCCAGCAGACTAGCGGGGGGGCTACCCTCCTACGAGCAGTACGTC.

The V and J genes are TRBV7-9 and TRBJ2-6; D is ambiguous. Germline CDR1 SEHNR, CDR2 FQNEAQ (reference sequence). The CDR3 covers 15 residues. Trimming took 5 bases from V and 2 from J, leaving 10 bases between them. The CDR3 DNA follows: TGTGCCAGCAGCCACCAGATGACTGGGGCCAACGTCCTGACTTTC. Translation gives CASSHQMTGANVLTF. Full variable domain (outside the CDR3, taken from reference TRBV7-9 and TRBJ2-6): DTGVSQNPRHKITKRGQNVTFRCDPISEHNRLYWYRQTLGQGPEFLTYFQNEAQLEKSRLLSDRFSAERPKGSFSTLEIQRTEQGDSAMYLCASSHQMTGANVLTFGAGSRLTVL.

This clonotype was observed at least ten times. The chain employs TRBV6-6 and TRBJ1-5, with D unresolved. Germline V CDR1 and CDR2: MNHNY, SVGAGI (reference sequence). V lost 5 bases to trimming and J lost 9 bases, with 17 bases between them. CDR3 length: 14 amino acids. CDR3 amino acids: CASSKGLEVGPQHF. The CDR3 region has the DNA TGTGCCAGCAGTAAGGGCCTCGAAGTAGGGCCCCAGCATTTT.

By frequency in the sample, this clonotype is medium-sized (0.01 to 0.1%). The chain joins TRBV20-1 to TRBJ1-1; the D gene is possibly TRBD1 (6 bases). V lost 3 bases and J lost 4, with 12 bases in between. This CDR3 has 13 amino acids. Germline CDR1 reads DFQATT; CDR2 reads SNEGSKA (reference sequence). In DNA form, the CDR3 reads TGCAGTGCTAGGGAGGGGGGTAGCACTGAAGCTTTCTTT. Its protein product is CSAREGGSTEAFF.

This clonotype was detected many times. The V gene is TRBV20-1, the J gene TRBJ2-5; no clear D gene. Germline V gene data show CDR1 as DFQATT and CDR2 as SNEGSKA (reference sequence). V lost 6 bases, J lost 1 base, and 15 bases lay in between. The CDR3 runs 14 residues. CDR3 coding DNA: TGCAGTGCCTCCCCGAGTGGGTCCCAAGAGACCCAGTACTTC. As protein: CSASPSGSQETQYF.

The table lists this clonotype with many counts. In DNA form, the CDR3 reads TGTGCCAGCAGCTTTTTCCGGGAAGAGACCCAGTACTTC. Translation: CASSFFREETQYF. The J gene is TRBJ2-5, the V gene TRBV7-2, with D unresolved. CDR3 length: 13 amino acids. Germline V CDR1 and CDR2: SGHTA, FQGNSA. V lost 3 bases to trimming and J lost 3 bases, with 8 bases between them.

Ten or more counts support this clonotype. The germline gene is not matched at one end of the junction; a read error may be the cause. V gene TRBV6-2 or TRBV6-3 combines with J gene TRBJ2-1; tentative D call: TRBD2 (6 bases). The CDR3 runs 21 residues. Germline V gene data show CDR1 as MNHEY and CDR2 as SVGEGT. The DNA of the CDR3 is TGTACCAGCAGTTACCGAGGCTTGTCGGGAGCCCCGACTAGCTCCTACAATGAGCAGTTCTTC. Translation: CTSSYRGLSGAPTSSYNEQFF.

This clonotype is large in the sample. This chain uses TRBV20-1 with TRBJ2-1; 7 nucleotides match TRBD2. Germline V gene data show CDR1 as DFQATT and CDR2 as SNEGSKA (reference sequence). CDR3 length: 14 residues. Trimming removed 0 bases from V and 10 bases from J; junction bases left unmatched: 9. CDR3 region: CSARDASGGGEQFF. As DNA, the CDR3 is TGCAGTGCTAGAGACGCTAGCGGAGGCGGGGAGCAGTTCTTC.